Below, 30 T cell receptor beta chains from the same sample are listed, as sequenced in a study of siplizumab effects on memory and regulatory T cells (dated by TCRdb to about 2019). Library construction relied on the immunoSEQ multiplex PCR assay. TCRdb holds this immuneACCESS table with in-frame rearrangements only. Some clones are missing; in checked studies, unresolved V genes explain under half, and the rest has no known cause. The sample profile shows about 50,000 clones; 93% of them were found once. Jointly, the top ten make up more than 15% of the sample. Sequencing input: CD8+ T cells sorted from blood. The receptors come from a human donor in good health.

The V call is TRBV11-2, the J call TRBJ2-5, with 8 bases identical to TRBD2. Germline loops: CDR1 SGHAT, CDR2 FQNNGV. The length of the CDR3 is 14 residues. The trim removed 1 base at V and 5 bases at J, leaving 3 bases unmatched. In nucleotides, the CDR3 is TGTGCCAGCAGCTTAGTCAGCGGGAGTGAGACCCAGTACTTC. Protein: CASSLVSGSETQYF.

DNA of the CDR3: TGTGCCAGCAGCTTGGTCGGACAGGAGTACTTC. This sequence encodes CASSLVGQEYF. The chain links TRBV5-6 to TRBJ2-5, with 7 bases matching TRBD1. Germline V gene sequence: CDR1 SGHDT, CDR2 YYEEEE. The CDR3 sequence is 11 residues long. Trimming removed 0 bases from V and 12 bases from J; junction bases left unmatched: 2.

This clone was counted once. The chain uses TRBV9 and TRBJ1-1, with D maybe TRBD1 (6 bases). Germline loops: CDR1 SGDLS, CDR2 YYNGEE. The V gene lost 0 bases and the J gene lost 3 bases, with 9 bases spanning the gap. The CDR3 runs to 14 residues. The CDR3 protein is CASSVEDRYTEAFF. The CDR3 nucleotides read TGTGCCAGCAGCGTAGAGGACAGATACACTGAAGCTTTCTTT.

V usage is TRBV28 and J usage is TRBJ2-1; TRBD2 matches at 15 bases. Trimming at V came to 6 bases and at J to 6 bases, leaving 12 bases not matched to a gene. Per the germline V gene, CDR1 is MDHEN and CDR2 is SYDVKM. This CDR3 contains 18 residues. CDR3 coding DNA: TGTGCCAGCAGCACTCGGACTAGCGGGAGGGCCTCTCTCAATGAGCAGTTCTTC. This sequence encodes CASSTRTSGRASLNEQFF.

V is TRBV5-1 and J is TRBJ2-7, with D possibly being TRBD2 (5 bases). Trimming removed 2 bases at V and 1 base at J, with 13 bases between. Germline CDR1 and CDR2: SGHRS and YFSETQ. This CDR3 comprises 15 residues. The CDR3 sequence is CASSFTAGGSYEQYF. CDR3 sequence (DNA): TGCGCCAGCAGCTTTACAGCTGGCGGGTCCTACGAGCAGTACTTC.

This clone was observed a single time. V usage is TRBV6-1 and J usage is TRBJ2-7; D not certain. Between the trimmed V and J ends, which lost 3 bases and 1 base, there was a span of 7 bases. Germline lookup yields CDR1 MNHNS and CDR2 SASEGT. The CDR3 runs 13 residues. The CDR3 DNA follows: TGTGCCAGCAGTGAGAGAAGTTCCTACGAGCAGTACTTC. Amino acid sequence: CASSERSSYEQYF.

This clone occurred once. The chain uses TRBV4-1 and TRBJ2-2, with 9 bases that match TRBD1. CDR3 size: 15 residues. The germline gives CDR1 MGHRA, CDR2 YSYEKL. V lost 7 bases and J lost 3; bases outside the gene matches: 6. The CDR3 sequence is CASTPGTGHTGELFF. The CDR3 DNA reads TGCGCCAGCACTCCCGGGACAGGGCACACCGGGGAGCTGTTTTTT.

As DNA, the CDR3 is TGTGCCAGCAGAGTGAAGGGCTTCACAGATACGCAGTATTTT. Translating gives CASRVKGFTDTQYF. The gene calls are TRBV7-9 and TRBJ2-3; D gene ambiguous. V gave up 6 bases and J gave up 2 bases, with 12 bases separating them. Germline CDR1 and CDR2: SEHNR and FQNEAQ (reference sequence). CDR3 length: 14 residues.

V and J are TRBV30 and TRBJ1-1, with 12 bases lining up with TRBD1. The CDR3 runs 16 residues. Germline-derived CDR1 and CDR2 are GTSNPN and SVGIG (reference sequence). The J segment lost 1 base and the V segment lost 4 bases, leaving 7 bases of the junction unmatched. CDR3 protein: CAWNLGDRGPNTEAFF. Written as DNA, the CDR3 is TGTGCCTGGAATCTTGGGGACAGGGGGCCGAACACTGAAGCTTTCTTT.

The V gene is TRBV28, the J gene TRBJ1-4, with TRBD1 matching over 8 bases. Germline V gene data show CDR1 as MDHEN and CDR2 as SYDVKM. V lost 6 bases, J lost 8 bases, and 11 bases stayed unmatched. The CDR3 has 15 residues. The CDR3 nucleotides are TGTGCCAGCAGAAGCCACAGGGGGAAAAGAGAAAAACTGTTTTTT. Translated: CASRSHRGKREKLFF.

The chain carries TRBV2 and TRBJ2-7, with a tentative D call TRBD1 (6 bases). CDR3 length: 10 amino acids. V was clipped by 5 bases and J by 10 bases, with 9 bases between them. Germline lookup yields CDR1 SNHLY and CDR2 FYNNEI. As DNA, the CDR3 is TGTGCCAGCAGTATGACAGGACAGTACTTC. Translated: CASSMTGQYF.

Here the CDR3 reads CASSFRPGGGLLDDNEQFF. The CDR3 nucleotides are TGTGCCAGCAGTTTTCGGCCAGGGGGGGGGCTCCTCGACGACAATGAGCAGTTCTTC. The V gene is TRBV27, the J gene TRBJ2-1; either TRBD1 or TRBD2 may fit D (7 bases each). V lost 3 bases and J lost 5, with 26 bases in between. Germline V lookup: CDR1 MNHEY, CDR2 SMNVEV (reference sequence). The CDR3 covers 19 residues.

This clone was detected once. V usage is TRBV20-1 and J usage is TRBJ2-7; no clear D. This CDR3 has 10 residues. Trimming took off 7 bases at V and 2 bases at J, with 6 bases between the two ends. Germline loops: CDR1 DFQATT, CDR2 SNEGSKA (reference sequence). In DNA, the CDR3 is TGCAGTGTAGGCCCCTACGAGCAGTACTTC. Translated: CSVGPYEQYF.

The chain employs TRBV4-2 and TRBJ1-2; D gene ambiguous. CDR1 is LGHNA, CDR2 YNFKEQ, per germline. Trimming removed 0 bases at V and 0 bases at J, with 11 bases between. The CDR3 length is 16 residues. Here the CDR3 reads CASSQEGGLANYGYTF. The CDR3 bases are TGTGCCAGCAGCCAAGAAGGCGGTTTAGCTAACTATGGCTACACCTTC.

Only one count was recorded for this clone. The J gene is TRBJ2-6, the V gene TRBV28; either TRBD1 or TRBD2 may fit D (5 bases each). Trimming stripped 7 bases from V and 0 bases from J, with 13 bases between. This CDR3 comprises 16 residues. Per germline, CDR1 MDHEN and CDR2 SYDVKM. This CDR3 is CASIRDVSSGANVLTF. As DNA, the CDR3 is TGTGCCAGCATCCGGGACGTTAGCTCTGGGGCCAACGTCCTGACTTTC.

The chain couples TRBV4-1 to TRBJ2-2, with 9 positions matching TRBD2. Germline V gives CDR1 MGHRA, CDR2 YSYEKL. This CDR3 has 16 residues. Trimming cost V 4 bases and J 4 bases; bases outside gene matches: 7. The CDR3 protein is CASSPLAGAVTGELFF. The DNA of the CDR3 is TGCGCCAGCAGCCCCTTAGCGGGAGCTGTCACCGGGGAGCTGTTTTTT.

The CDR3 here is CASSSASENQPQHF. For the CDR3, the DNA is TGTGCCAGCAGCTCAGCCTCAGAAAATCAGCCCCAGCATTTT. The chain combines TRBV11-2 with TRBJ1-5, with D uncertain. The CDR3 totals 14 residues. From germline, CDR1 is SGHAT and CDR2 FQNNGV. The V gene lost 4 bases and the J gene lost 4 bases, with 11 bases spanning the gap.

This clone was counted a single time. The chain couples TRBV28 to TRBJ2-3; TRBD1 might be the D (6 bases). Germline assignment: CDR1 MDHEN and CDR2 SYDVKM. The length of the CDR3 is 18 residues. Deletions cut 3 bases from V and 2 bases from J, with 21 bases between. CDR3 sequence: CASSFFSLGHDSTDTQYF. The CDR3 DNA sequence: TGTGCCAGCAGTTTTTTTTCCCTGGGACATGATTCCACAGATACGCAGTATTTT.

The chain recombines TRBV2 with TRBJ1-1; D is undetermined. V shed 6 bases and J shed 8 bases, with 16 bases lying between them. The CDR3 runs to 13 residues. The germline gives CDR1 SNHLY, CDR2 FYNNEI. DNA for the CDR3: TGTGCCAGCAGCGGAAACGCACTCGCCGAAGCTTTCTTT. Its protein product is CASSGNALAEAFF.

This chain joins TRBV5-1 and TRBJ2-3; D is possibly TRBD1 (6 bases). With 4 bases removed from V and 2 bases from J, the gap between germline ends came to 14 bases. This CDR3 comprises 15 residues. Germline V gene data show CDR1 as SGHRS and CDR2 as YFSETQ. This CDR3 reads CASSDRDTYTDTQYF. In DNA form, the CDR3 reads TGCGCCAGCAGCGATCGGGACACTTACACAGATACGCAGTATTTT.

The chain combines TRBV6-6 with TRBJ2-1; maybe TRBD1 (6 bases). This CDR3 comprises 13 residues. Germline V gene data show CDR1 as MNHNY and CDR2 as SVGAGI (reference sequence). Trimming took 11 bases from V and 8 from J, leaving 19 bases between them. The CDR3 DNA sequence: TGTGCCCTACCCCCAGGGGATATATATGAGCAGTTCTTC. Translated, it gives CALPPGDIYEQFF.

The sample holds a few counts of this clone. The rearrangement joins TRBV4-1 to TRBJ2-7, with unresolved D. Germline V CDR1 and CDR2: MGHRA, YSYEKL. The CDR3 sequence is 12 residues long. Trimming cost V 3 bases and J 3 bases, with 6 bases left between them. CDR3 amino acids: CASSHTDYEQYF. The CDR3 bases are TGCGCCAGCAGCCATACTGACTACGAGCAGTACTTC.

The rearrangement links TRBV28 to TRBJ2-3; D gene uncertain. Trimming stripped 2 bases from V and 5 bases from J, with 5 bases between. The CDR3 is 12 amino acids. Germline V gives CDR1 MDHEN, CDR2 SYDVKM. The CDR3 sequence is CASSLRVDTQYF. The CDR3 DNA is TGTGCCAGCAGTTTAAGGGTAGATACGCAGTATTTT.

In regard to this clone: One junction end does not reproduce the germline sequence, and a read error may be involved. The V call is TRBV29-1, the J call TRBJ2-2; D possibly uses TRBD1 or TRBD2 (6 bases each). The germline CDR1 and CDR2 sequences are SQVTM and ANQGSEA. The CDR3 has 12 residues. CDR3 loop: CSVRLGGGELVF. The CDR3 nucleotides read TGCAGCGTCCGCCTCGGGGGCGGGGAGCTGGTTTTT.

The J gene is TRBJ2-7, the V gene TRBV27, with TRBD2 as a possible D gene (5 bases). The length of the CDR3 is 14 residues. V was shortened by 3 bases and J by 2 bases, with 11 bases between the two germline ends. Germline loops: CDR1 MNHEY, CDR2 SMNVEV (reference sequence). CDR3 residues: CASSLGDGTYEQYF. The CDR3 DNA reads as TGTGCCAGCAGTTTGGGAGACGGCACCTACGAGCAGTACTTC.

The chain joins TRBV7-9 to TRBJ2-6; D could derive from TRBD1 or TRBD2 (5 bases each). V was shortened by 1 base and J by 3 bases, with 10 bases between the two germline ends. Germline V gene sequence: CDR1 SEHNR, CDR2 FQNEAQ (reference sequence). This CDR3 has 16 amino acids. The CDR3 DNA sequence: TGTGCCAGCAGCTTAGATTCAGGGAGTGGGGCCAACGTCCTGACTTTC. Translated: CASSLDSGSGANVLTF.

The V gene is TRBV9, the J gene TRBJ2-1; TRBD2 matches 9 bases. With 3 bases clipped from V and 4 bases from J, the junction kept 11 bases outside the gene matches. The CDR3 spans 17 residues. Per the germline V gene, CDR1 is SGDLS and CDR2 is YYNGEE. As DNA, the CDR3 is TGTGCCAGCAGCGGACCGCTAGGGCGGGAGGGTTACAATGAGCAGTTCTTC. Translated: CASSGPLGREGYNEQFF.

The chain uses TRBV7-6 and TRBJ1-3; tentative D call: TRBD1 (5 bases). Germline CDR1 is SGHVS and CDR2 is FNYEAQ. This CDR3 is 15 amino acids long. Trimming shortened V by 5 bases and J by 3 bases, and 14 bases separated the two germline ends. This chain's CDR3 is CASSQTANRGNTIYF. The CDR3 DNA reads as TGTGCCAGCAGCCAGACAGCGAACCGTGGAAACACCATATATTTT.

V gene TRBV27 combines with J gene TRBJ2-1, with 9 bases lining up with TRBD2. V shed 5 bases, J shed 5 bases, and the junction held 7 bases outside the gene matches. The CDR3 covers 15 residues. Germline V lookup: CDR1 MNHEY, CDR2 SMNVEV (reference sequence). The CDR3 DNA is TGTGCCAGCAGTCCGGGACTAGCTTACGACAATGAGCAGTTCTTC. It codes for CASSPGLAYDNEQFF.

V usage is TRBV11-2 and J usage is TRBJ2-3; TRBD1 matches at 11 bases. V lost 1 base to trimming and J lost 4 bases; unmatched junction nucleotides: 1. Germline V gene sequence: CDR1 SGHAT, CDR2 FQNNGV. This CDR3 is 15 amino acids long. Here the CDR3 reads CASSLGTGGADTQYF. CDR3 coding DNA: TGTGCCAGCAGCTTAGGGACAGGGGGCGCAGATACGCAGTATTTT.